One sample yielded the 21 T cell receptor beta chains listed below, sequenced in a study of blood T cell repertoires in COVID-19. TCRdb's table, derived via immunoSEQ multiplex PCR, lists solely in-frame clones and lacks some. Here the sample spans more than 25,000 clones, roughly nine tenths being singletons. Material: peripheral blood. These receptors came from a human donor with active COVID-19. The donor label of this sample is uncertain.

CDR3 sequence reads: CASSYATPRSSFKVGNYNEQFF. The CDR3 DNA reads as TGTGCCAGCAGCTACGCTACCCCGCGTTCCTCATTTAAGGTGGGCAACTACAATGAGCAGTTCTTC. The rearrangement uses TRBV7-8 and TRBJ2-1; no reliable D call. V lost 4 bases and J 3 bases, leaving 34 bases between the germline ends. This CDR3 spans 22 amino acids. Germline values: CDR1 SGHVS, CDR2 FQNEAQ.

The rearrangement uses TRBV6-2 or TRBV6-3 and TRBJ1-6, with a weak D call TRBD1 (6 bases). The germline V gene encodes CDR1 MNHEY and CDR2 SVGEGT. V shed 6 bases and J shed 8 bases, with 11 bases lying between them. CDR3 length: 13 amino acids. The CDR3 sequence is CASSPDRYSPLHF. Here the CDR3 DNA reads TGTGCCAGCAGCCCAGACAGGTATTCACCCCTCCACTTT.

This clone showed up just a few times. CDR3 coding DNA: TGTGCCAGCAGCCCGCGGGGGGATACGCAGTATTTT. Amino acid sequence: CASSPRGDTQYF. The V gene is TRBV3-1 (or the pseudogene TRBV3-2), the J gene TRBJ2-3, with TRBD2 matching over 7 bases. The germline gives CDR1 LGHDT, CDR2 YNNKEL (reference sequence). The CDR3 totals 12 residues. V trimming: 4 bases; J trimming: 6 bases; junction bases outside the gene matches: 1.

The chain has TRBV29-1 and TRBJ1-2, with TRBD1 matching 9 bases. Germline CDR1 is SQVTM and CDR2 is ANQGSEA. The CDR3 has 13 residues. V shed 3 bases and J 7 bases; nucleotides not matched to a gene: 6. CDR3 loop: CSVEWDRASGYTF. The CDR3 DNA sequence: TGCAGCGTTGAGTGGGACAGGGCTAGTGGCTACACCTTC.

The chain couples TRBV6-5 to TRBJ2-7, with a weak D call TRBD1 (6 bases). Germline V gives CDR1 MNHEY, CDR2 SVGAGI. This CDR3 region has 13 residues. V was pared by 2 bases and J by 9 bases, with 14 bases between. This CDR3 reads CASSYRTEVVQYF. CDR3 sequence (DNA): TGTGCCAGCAGTTACCGGACAGAGGTGGTGCAGTACTTC.

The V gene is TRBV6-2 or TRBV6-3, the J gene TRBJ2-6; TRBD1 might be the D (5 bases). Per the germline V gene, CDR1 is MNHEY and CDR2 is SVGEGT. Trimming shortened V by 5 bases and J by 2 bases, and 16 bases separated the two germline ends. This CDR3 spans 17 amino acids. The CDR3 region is CASSQLEQGAGANVLTF. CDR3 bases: TGTGCCAGCAGTCAACTGGAGCAGGGTGCTGGGGCCAACGTCCTGACTTTC.

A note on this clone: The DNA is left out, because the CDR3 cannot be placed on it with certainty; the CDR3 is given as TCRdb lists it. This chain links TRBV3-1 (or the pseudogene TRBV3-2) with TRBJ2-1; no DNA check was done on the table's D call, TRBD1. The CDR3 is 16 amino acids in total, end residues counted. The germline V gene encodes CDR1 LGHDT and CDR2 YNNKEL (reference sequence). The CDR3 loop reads CASSQDLGTGVFWQFF.

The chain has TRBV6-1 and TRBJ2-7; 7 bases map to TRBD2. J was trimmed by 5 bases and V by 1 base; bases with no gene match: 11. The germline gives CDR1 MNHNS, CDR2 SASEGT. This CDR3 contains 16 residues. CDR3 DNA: TGTGCCAGCAGTGAAGGGGGGGGGACGTCCCTCCACGAGCAGTACTTC. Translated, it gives CASSEGGGTSLHEQYF.

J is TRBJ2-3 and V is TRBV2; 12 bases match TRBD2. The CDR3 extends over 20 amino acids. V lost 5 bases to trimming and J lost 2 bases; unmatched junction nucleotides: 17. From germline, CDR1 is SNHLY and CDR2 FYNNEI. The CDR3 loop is CASSSPVETSGGVLTDTQYF. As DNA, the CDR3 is TGTGCCAGCAGTTCCCCGGTTGAGACTAGCGGGGGCGTACTCACAGATACGCAGTATTTT.

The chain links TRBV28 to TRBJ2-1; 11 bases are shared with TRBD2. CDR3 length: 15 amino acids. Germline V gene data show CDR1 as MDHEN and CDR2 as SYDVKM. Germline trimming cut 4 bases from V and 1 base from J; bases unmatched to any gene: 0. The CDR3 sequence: CASSSSGRSYNEQFF. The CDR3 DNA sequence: TGTGCCAGCAGTTCTAGCGGGAGGTCCTACAATGAGCAGTTCTTC.

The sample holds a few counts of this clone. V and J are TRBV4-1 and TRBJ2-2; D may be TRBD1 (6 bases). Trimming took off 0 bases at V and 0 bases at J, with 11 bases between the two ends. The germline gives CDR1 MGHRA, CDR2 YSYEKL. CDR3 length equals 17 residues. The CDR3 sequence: CASSQETGYANTGELFF. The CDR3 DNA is TGCGCCAGCAGCCAAGAGACAGGATACGCGAACACCGGGGAGCTGTTTTTT.

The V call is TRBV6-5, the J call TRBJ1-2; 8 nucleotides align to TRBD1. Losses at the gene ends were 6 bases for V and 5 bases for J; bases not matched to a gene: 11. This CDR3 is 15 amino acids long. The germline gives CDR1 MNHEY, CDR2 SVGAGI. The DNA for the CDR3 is TGTGCCAGCAGGCCTGACAGGGGCCCCCTTTATGGCTACACCTTC. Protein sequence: CASRPDRGPLYGYTF.

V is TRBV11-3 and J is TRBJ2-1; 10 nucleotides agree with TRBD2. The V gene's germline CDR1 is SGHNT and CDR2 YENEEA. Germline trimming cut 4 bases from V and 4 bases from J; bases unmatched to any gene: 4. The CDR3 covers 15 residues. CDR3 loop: CASSSGLAEYNEQFF. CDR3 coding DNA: TGTGCCAGCAGCTCAGGACTAGCGGAGTACAATGAGCAGTTCTTC.

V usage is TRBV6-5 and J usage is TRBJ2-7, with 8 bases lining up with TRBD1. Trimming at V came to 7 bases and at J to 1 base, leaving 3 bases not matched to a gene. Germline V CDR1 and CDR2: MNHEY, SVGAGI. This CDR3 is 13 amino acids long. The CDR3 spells CASTRQGSYEQYF. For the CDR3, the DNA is TGTGCCAGCACCCGACAGGGGTCCTACGAGCAGTACTTC.

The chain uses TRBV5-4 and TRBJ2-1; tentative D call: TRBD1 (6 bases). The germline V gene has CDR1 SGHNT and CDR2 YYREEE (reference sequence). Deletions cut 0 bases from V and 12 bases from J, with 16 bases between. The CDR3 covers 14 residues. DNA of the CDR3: TGTGCCAGCAGCTTGGTACAGGGCCTGTCTGGGCAGTTCTTC. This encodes CASSLVQGLSGQFF.

The CDR3 DNA reads as TGTGCCAGCAGCCGCGGGACAGGCGACTATGGCTACACCTTC. Protein product: CASSRGTGDYGYTF. The chain couples TRBV6-4 to TRBJ1-2; TRBD1 agrees at 8 bases. The germline V gene has CDR1 MRHNA and CDR2 SNTAGT. This CDR3 comprises 14 residues. Germline trimming cut 6 bases from V and 3 bases from J; bases unmatched to any gene: 6.

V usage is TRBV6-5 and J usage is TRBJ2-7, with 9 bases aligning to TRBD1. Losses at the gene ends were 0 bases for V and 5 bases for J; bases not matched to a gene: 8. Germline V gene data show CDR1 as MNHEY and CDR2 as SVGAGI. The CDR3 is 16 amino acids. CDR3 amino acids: CASSYSPGQGIHEQYF. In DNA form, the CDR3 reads TGTGCCAGCAGTTACTCACCGGGACAGGGAATCCACGAGCAGTACTTC.

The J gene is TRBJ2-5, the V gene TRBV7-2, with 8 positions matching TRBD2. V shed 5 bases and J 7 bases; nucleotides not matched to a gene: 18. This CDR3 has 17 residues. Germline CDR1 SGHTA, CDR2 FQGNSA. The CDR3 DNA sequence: TGTGCCAGCAGCACCCGGGGGAGGAGCGGGGGCCCGGGGACCCAGTACTTC. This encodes CASSTRGRSGGPGTQYF. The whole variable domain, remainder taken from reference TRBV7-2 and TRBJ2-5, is GAGVSQSPSNKVTEKGKDVELRCDPISGHTALYWYRQSLGQGLEFLIYFQGNSAPDKSGLPSDRFSAERTGGSVSTLTIQRTQQEDSAVYLCASSTRGRSGGPGTQYFGPGTRLLVL.

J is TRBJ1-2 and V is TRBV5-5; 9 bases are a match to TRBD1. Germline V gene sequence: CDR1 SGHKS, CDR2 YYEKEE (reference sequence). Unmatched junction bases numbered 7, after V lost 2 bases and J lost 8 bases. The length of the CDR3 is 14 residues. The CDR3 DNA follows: TGTGCCAGCAGCTTCGTACAGGGGGCGATCGGCTACACCTTC. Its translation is CASSFVQGAIGYTF.

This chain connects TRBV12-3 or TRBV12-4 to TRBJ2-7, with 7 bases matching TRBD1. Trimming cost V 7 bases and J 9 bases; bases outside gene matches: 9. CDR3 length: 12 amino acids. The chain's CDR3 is CASTDDRAVQYF. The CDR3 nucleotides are TGTGCCAGCACCGACGACAGGGCGGTGCAGTACTTC.

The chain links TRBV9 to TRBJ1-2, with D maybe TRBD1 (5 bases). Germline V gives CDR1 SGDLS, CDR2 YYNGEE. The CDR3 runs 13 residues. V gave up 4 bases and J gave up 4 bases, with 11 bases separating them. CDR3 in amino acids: CASSTRGLYGYTF. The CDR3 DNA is TGTGCCAGCAGCACGAGGGGACTCTATGGCTACACCTTC.